What follows is one T cell receptor (beta chain) and its context. All enrollees were roughly 18 to 89 years old and from about 24 US areas. This sample stems from a study of blood T cell repertoires in COVID-19. Clones were read by immunoSEQ multiplex PCR, and TCRdb kept only the in-frame ones, dropping some. The repertoire holds 130,000 to 150,000 clones, with roughly 90% as singletons. The sequenced material came from PBMCs or T cells enriched from blood (not recorded which). This receptor was obtained from a woman aged 25 to 39 with acute COVID-19.

The CDR3 DNA follows: TGTGCCAGCCGACCAACAGCGAACACTGAAGCTTTCTTT. It codes for CASRPTANTEAFF. The V and J genes are TRBV7-9 and TRBJ1-1; D not certain. The CDR3 is 13 residues long. Trimming took off 8 bases at V and 1 base at J, with 11 bases between the two ends. Germline CDR1 reads SEHNR; CDR2 reads FQNEAQ (reference sequence).